This is a list of T cell receptor beta chains from one sample in a study of blood T cell repertoires in COVID-19. Libraries were prepared by immunoSEQ multiplex PCR; TCRdb keeps only in-frame clonotypes and omits some of them. In the table there are under 100,000 clones, over 80% of which are singletons. The sequenced sample consisted of peripheral blood. All receptors come from an elderly man with active or convalescent COVID-19. CDR3s leave out the opening cysteine and the closing phenylalanine or tryptophan.

V gene: TRBV4-1
J gene: TRBJ1-1
CDR3 protein: ASSPGSQRVNTEAF

V gene: TRBV5-8
J gene: TRBJ2-3
CDR3 protein: ASSGARSTPDTQY

V gene: TRBV30
J gene: TRBJ1-4
CDR3 protein: AWTPWGPSNEKLF

V gene: TRBV5-1
J gene: TRBJ2-2
CDR3 protein: ASRAVQQPNTGELF

V gene: TRBV5-1
J gene: TRBJ1-1
CDR3 protein: ASSPGGVATEAF

V gene: TRBV3-1/TRBV3-2
J gene: TRBJ2-2
CDR3 protein: ASNPTGTAKGGELF

V gene: TRBV3-1/TRBV3-2
J gene: TRBJ2-1
CDR3 protein: ASSQQGTFYNEQF

V gene: TRBV18
J gene: TRBJ1-5
CDR3 protein: ASSGGPDQPQH

V gene: TRBV5-4
J gene: TRBJ1-4
CDR3 protein: ASSTTGREKLF

V gene: TRBV11-2
J gene: TRBJ1-2
CDR3 protein: ASSTPGNYGYT

V gene: TRBV7-2
J gene: TRBJ1-5
CDR3 protein: ASSLTGGNQPQH

V gene: TRBV25-1
J gene: TRBJ2-3
CDR3 protein: ASSSGLALSTDTQY

V gene: TRBV11-2
J gene: TRBJ1-2
CDR3 protein: ASSLSHAKHYGYT

V gene: TRBV5-1
J gene: TRBJ2-3
CDR3 protein: ASSPGSGGGTDTQY

V gene: TRBV6-1
J gene: TRBJ1-1
CDR3 protein: ASSERWDRGEAF

V gene: TRBV6-5
J gene: TRBJ1-6
CDR3 protein: ASSDRWSSSPLH

V gene: TRBV7-8
J gene: TRBJ1-5
CDR3 protein: ASSRAGQPQH

V gene: TRBV5-1
J gene: TRBJ1-4
CDR3 protein: ASSLGQGGEKLF

V gene: TRBV28
J gene: TRBJ2-6
CDR3 protein: ASRRGGTGLFSGANVLT

V gene: TRBV27
J gene: TRBJ2-1
CDR3 protein: ASSPRGQSYNEQF

V gene: TRBV2
J gene: TRBJ1-2
CDR3 protein: ASSRDTNYGYT

V gene: TRBV5-1
J gene: TRBJ1-4
CDR3 protein: ASSPNPGQNEKLF

V gene: TRBV30
J gene: TRBJ1-2
CDR3 protein: AWNRGGTGEDGYT

V gene: TRBV4-1
J gene: TRBJ1-5
CDR3 protein: ASSQDWTGNSNQPQH

V gene: TRBV4-1
J gene: TRBJ1-6
CDR3 protein: ASSLSTGAGNSPLH

V gene: TRBV24-1
J gene: TRBJ2-1
CDR3 protein: ATSLGGGSGNEQF

V gene: TRBV5-1
J gene: TRBJ2-3
CDR3 protein: ASSLAVTDTQY

V gene: TRBV12-3/TRBV12-4
J gene: TRBJ2-1
CDR3 protein: ASANVQGNEQF